The rows below give T cell receptor beta chains drawn from one sample of a study of cytomegalovirus exposure and HLA in healthy donors. Assay used: immunoSEQ multiplex PCR; TCRdb lists only in-frame clones, some missing. The sample holds roughly 150,000 clones; around 77% are singletons and the top ten take approximately 2.3%. The sample consisted of PBMCs. These receptors came from a man aged 50-60 years in good health and CMV-seropositive. Each CDR3 is given with its conserved first and last residue. D genes are given only for firm matches. Expanded clones get a size class; other rows say once, few or many, or leave the size out.

>few|TRBV6-5|TRBD2|TRBJ2-3
TGTGCCAGCAGTACCCCTAGCGGGGGAACAGATACGCAGTATTTT
CASSTPSGGTDTQYF
>NA|TRBV13|TRBD2|TRBJ2-3
TGTGCCAGCAGCGTACAGTGGACTAGGGGCACAGATACGCAGTATTTT
CASSVQWTRGTDTQYF
>NA|TRBV10-3|NA|TRBJ2-3
TGTGCCATCAGTGACGCGGATTTCACAGATACGCAGTATTTT
CAISDADFTDTQYF
>NA|TRBV11-2|TRBD1|TRBJ1-1
TGTGCCAGCAGCCTCAGGGGACAGGGGGCATGGGACACTGAAGCTTTCTTT
CASSLRGQGAWDTEAFF
>NA|TRBV29-1|NA|TRBJ1-1
TGCAGCACCCTTACTCGACAGTTAAACACTGAAGCTTTCTTT
CSTLTRQLNTEAFF
>NA|TRBV27|TRBD1|TRBJ2-3
TGTGCCAGCAGTTTAGACAGGGCGAAAGATACGCAGTATTTT
CASSLDRAKDTQYF
>NA|TRBV7-8|TRBD1|TRBJ1-3
TGTGCCAGCAGCTCCGACAGGGGAAGAAGGACCATATATTTT
CASSSDRGRRTIYF
>NA|TRBV28|TRBD1|TRBJ2-5
TGTGCCAGCAGTAGCAGGGGGCGCCCCCAAGAGACCCAGTACTTC
CASSSRGRPQETQYF
>NA|TRBV19|NA|TRBJ2-1
TGTGCCAGTAGTATAGAAGGCGACAGGTATTCGAATGAGCAGTTCTTC
CASSIEGDRYSNEQFF
>NA|TRBV7-2|NA|TRBJ2-5
TGTGCCAGCAGCTTGTCCTCCATCGGGGTCAGGGGAGAGACCCAGTACTTC
CASSLSSIGVRGETQYF
>NA|TRBV5-6|TRBD1|TRBJ2-7
TGTGCCAGCAGCTTCGACAGGGCCGAGCAGTACTTC
CASSFDRAEQYF
>once|TRBV12-5|TRBD2|TRBJ2-1
TGTGCTAGTGGTTTGGTCGAGACTAGCGGGGGGAGCTCCTACAATGAGCAGTTCTTC
CASGLVETSGGSSYNEQFF
>NA|TRBV6-1|TRBD2|TRBJ2-1
TGTGCCAGCACAAAACGCGGGGGGTCCTACAATGAGCAGTTCTTC
CASTKRGGSYNEQFF
>NA|TRBV9|NA|TRBJ2-7
TGTGCCAGCAGCGTAGGAGCAGGGTTTTTCTACGAGCAGTACTTC
CASSVGAGFFYEQYF
>NA|TRBV27|TRBD1|TRBJ1-6
TGTGCCAGTTGGGACAGGATGTTGGATTCACCCCTCCACTTT
CASWDRMLDSPLHF
>NA|TRBV7-2|NA|TRBJ2-1
TGTGCCAGCAGATTGGACAGTACCTACAATGAGCAGTTCTTC
CASRLDSTYNEQFF
>NA|TRBV9|TRBD1|TRBJ2-1
TGTGCCAGCAGCACGTGGACAGGCTCCTACAATGAGCAGTTCTTC
CASSTWTGSYNEQFF
>NA|TRBV5-1|NA|TRBJ1-1
TGCGCCAGCAGGTTACAGGGTGATGAAGCTTTCTTT
CASRLQGDEAFF
>NA|TRBV14|NA|TRBJ2-7
TGTGCCAGCAGCCCGGGGACTGTAAAAAGCGGGCAGTACTTC
CASSPGTVKSGQYF